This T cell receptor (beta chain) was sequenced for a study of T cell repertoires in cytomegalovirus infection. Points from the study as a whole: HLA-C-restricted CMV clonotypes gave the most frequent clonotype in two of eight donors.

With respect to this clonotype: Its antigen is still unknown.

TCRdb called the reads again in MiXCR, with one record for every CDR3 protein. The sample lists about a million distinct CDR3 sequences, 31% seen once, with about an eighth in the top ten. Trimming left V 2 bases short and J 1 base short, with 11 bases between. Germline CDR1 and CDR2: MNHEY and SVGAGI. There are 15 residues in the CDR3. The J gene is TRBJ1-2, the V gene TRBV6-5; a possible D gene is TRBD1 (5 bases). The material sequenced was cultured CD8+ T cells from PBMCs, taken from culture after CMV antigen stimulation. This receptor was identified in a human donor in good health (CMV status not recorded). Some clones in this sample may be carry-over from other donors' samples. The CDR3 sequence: CASSYPMGGNYGYTF. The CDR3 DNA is TGTGCCAGCAGTTACCCGATGGGGGGTAACTATGGCTACACCTTC.